What follows are 29 T cell receptor beta chains derived from one specimen sequenced in a study of T cells in localized non-small cell lung cancer. Profiled with immunoSEQ multiplex PCR; TCRdb holds only in-frame clones, not every one. Here the sample spans about 41,000 clones, 83% being singletons. This material consisted of PBMCs, taken before any cancer treatment. The receptors originated from a man aged 35 to 70 with stage II lung adenocarcinoma.

The V gene is TRBV9, the J gene TRBJ2-1; 11 nucleotides agree with TRBD2. The CDR3 consists of 16 residues. Germline trimming cut 3 bases from V and 6 bases from J; bases unmatched to any gene: 8. The germline CDR1 and CDR2 sequences are SGDLS and YYNGEE. The CDR3 loop is CASSALGTSGSNEQFF. In nucleotides, the CDR3 is TGTGCCAGCAGCGCCCTCGGGACTAGCGGCTCCAATGAGCAGTTCTTC.

The chain links TRBV7-9 to TRBJ2-7, with 9 bases lining up with TRBD2. The CDR3 totals 15 residues. CDR1 SEHNR and CDR2 FQNEAQ come from the germline V gene (reference sequence). V was pared by 5 bases and J by 1 base, with 6 bases of the junction left unmatched. The CDR3 region has the DNA TGTGCCAGCAGCCCACCCAGCGGGGGGTCCTACGAGCAGTACTTC. Its translation: CASSPPSGGSYEQYF. Complete variable domain (other parts from reference TRBV7-9 and TRBJ2-7): DTGVSQNPRHKITKRGQNVTFRCDPISEHNRLYWYRQTLGQGPEFLTYFQNEAQLEKSRLLSDRFSAERPKGSFSTLEIQRTEQGDSAMYLCASSPPSGGSYEQYFGPGTRLTVT.

The V and J genes are TRBV25-1 and TRBJ2-3; D call uncertain. CDR3 length: 16 amino acids. The V and J ends lost 1 base and 2 bases respectively, with 13 bases between them. CDR1 and CDR2 (germline): MGHDK, SYGVNS. The CDR3 coding sequence is TGTGCCAGCAGTGAATCGGAGCGCGACGTCACAGATACGCAGTATTTT. As protein: CASSESERDVTDTQYF. The complete variable domain, with remaining parts taken from reference TRBV25-1 and TRBJ2-3, reads EADIYQTPRYLVIGTGKKITLECSQTMGHDKMYWYQQDPGMELHLIHYSYGVNSTEKGDLSSESTVSRIRTEHFPLTLESARPSHTSQYLCASSESERDVTDTQYFGPGTRLTVL.

The V call is TRBV6-1, the J call TRBJ2-1, with 8 bases lining up with TRBD1. There are 15 residues in the CDR3. Germline assignment: CDR1 MNHNS and CDR2 SASEGT. J lost 9 bases, V lost 1 base, and 8 bases had no gene match. CDR3 nucleotides: TGTGCCAGCAGTGAAGATATCAGGGGGCGCGGTGAGCAGTTCTTC. Its translation is CASSEDIRGRGEQFF.

The J gene is TRBJ1-2, the V gene TRBV7-4, with D possibly being TRBD1 (6 bases). Trimming shortened V by 4 bases and J by 7 bases, and 19 bases separated the two germline ends. The CDR3 loop spans 15 amino acids. CDR1 SGHVT and CDR2 SQSDAQ come from the germline V gene. The CDR3 here is CASSSPLSRGGGYTF. Here the CDR3 DNA reads TGTGCCAGCAGCTCACCGCTATCCAGGGGAGGTGGCTACACCTTC.

This clone was recorded only once. The chain uses TRBV2 and TRBJ2-2; a weak D match, TRBD1 (5 bases). The CDR3 sequence is 13 residues long. The V end was cut by 6 bases, the J end by 6 bases, with 11 bases between. Germline CDR1 and CDR2: SNHLY and FYNNEI. CDR3 coding DNA: TGTGCCAGCAGCCAGGGCCACGCCGGGGAGCTGTTTTTT. Its protein product is CASSQGHAGELFF.

The gene calls are TRBV10-2 and TRBJ2-1, with TRBD2 identical over 16 bases. The CDR3 contains 17 residues. CDR1 WSHSY and CDR2 SAAADI come from the germline V gene. With 7 bases clipped from V and 2 bases from J, the junction kept 5 bases outside the gene matches. The CDR3 DNA is TGCGCCAGCAACTCGGGACTAGCGGGAGGGCCCTACAATGAGCAGTTCTTC. Its protein is CASNSGLAGGPYNEQFF.

The V call is TRBV6-5, the J call TRBJ1-4, with D tentatively TRBD1 (6 bases). V dropped 2 bases and J dropped 6 bases, with 10 bases sitting between them. The germline CDR1 and CDR2 sequences are MNHEY and SVGAGI. The CDR3 has 14 residues. DNA for the CDR3: TGTGCCAGCAGTTACAATACAGGGCATGAAAAACTGTTTTTT. It encodes CASSYNTGHEKLFF.

The J gene is TRBJ1-2, the V gene TRBV10-2, with 10 bases lining up with TRBD1. This CDR3 spans 14 amino acids. The V and J ends lost 6 bases and 4 bases, in that order; junction bases with no gene match: 5. Germline V lookup: CDR1 WSHSY, CDR2 SAAADI. CDR3 region: CASRPGQGSYGYTF. In nucleotides, the CDR3 is TGCGCCAGCAGGCCGGGACAGGGGAGCTATGGCTACACCTTC.

The J gene is TRBJ1-2, the V gene TRBV5-4, with D uncertain. The CDR3 is 13 residues long. Germline CDR1 reads SGHNT; CDR2 reads YYREEE (reference sequence). With 5 bases removed from V and 6 bases from J, the gap between germline ends came to 14 bases. The DNA of the CDR3 is TGTGCCAGCAGTTTGAAGGGTAGTAATGGCTACACCTTC. Translated: CASSLKGSNGYTF.

The chain couples TRBV29-1 to TRBJ2-5, with D unclear. Germline lookup yields CDR1 SQVTM and CDR2 ANQGSEA. V was shortened by 8 bases and J by 5 bases, with 15 bases between the two germline ends. The length of the CDR3 is 12 residues. In DNA, the CDR3 is TGCAGCACGGTTTCAAACCGGGAGACCCAGTACTTC. It encodes CSTVSNRETQYF.

The table lists this clone with a few counts. The rearrangement joins TRBV9 to TRBJ2-3; 9 bases are shared with TRBD2. V shed 4 bases, J shed 2 bases, and the junction held 8 bases outside the gene matches. This CDR3 has 16 residues. Germline CDR1 is SGDLS and CDR2 is YYNGEE. The CDR3 loop is CASSSPSGIFTDTQYF. Here the CDR3 DNA reads TGTGCCAGCAGCTCCCCTAGCGGGATTTTCACAGATACGCAGTATTTT.

This chain links TRBV4-2 with TRBJ2-3; D is possibly TRBD2 (5 bases). The germline V and J ends were trimmed by 3 bases and 6 bases, with 25 bases remaining between them. The germline V gene encodes CDR1 LGHNA and CDR2 YNFKEQ. CDR3 length: 18 residues. The CDR3 is CASSHPTPRVTGWDTQYF. In DNA form, the CDR3 reads TGTGCCAGCAGCCACCCTACTCCGAGGGTGACGGGGTGGGATACGCAGTATTTT.

The CDR3, as DNA: TGTGCCAGTGGCCAAACCGGGAACCTATACGAGCAGTACTTC. Translated, it gives CASGQTGNLYEQYF. This chain joins TRBV19 and TRBJ2-7; D might be TRBD2 (5 bases). This CDR3 is built from 14 residues. Looked up from germline, CDR1 is LNHDA and CDR2 is SQIVND (reference sequence). V lost 8 bases and J 4 bases, leaving 18 bases between the germline ends. Complete variable domain (other parts from reference TRBV19 and TRBJ2-7): DGGITQSPKYLFRKEGQNVTLSCEQNLNHDAMYWYRQDPGQGLRLIYYSQIVNDFQKGDIAEGYSVSREKKESFPLTVTSAQKNPTAFYLCASGQTGNLYEQYFGPGTRLTVT.

The chain combines TRBV21-1 with TRBJ2-1; the table's D call of TRBD2 was not tested on the DNA. TRBV21-1 is designated a pseudogene. CDR3 length: 16 amino acids. The CDR3 protein is CASIGTGSTKYNEQFF. For the CDR3, the DNA is TGTGCCAGCATCGGAACCGGGTCGACGAAATACAATGAGCAGTTCTTC.

This clone has just a few counts. No DNA is shown, since the ends of the CDR3 on it are uncertain; the CDR3 is the one TCRdb lists. This sequence joins TRBV14 and TRBJ1-2; TRBD1, the D gene given by the table, was not confirmed from the DNA. From germline, CDR1 is SGHDN and CDR2 FVKESK. The CDR3 is 13 residues long, ends included. Here the CDR3 reads CASSEDVGTGATF.

The CDR3: CASSLRGGRDEQYF. The CDR3 DNA reads TGTGCCAGCAGCTTAAGGGGGGGTAGGGACGAGCAGTACTTC. The chain is built from TRBV11-2 and TRBJ2-7, with D possibly TRBD2 on 7 matching bases. V was trimmed by 2 bases and J by 5 bases, leaving 13 bases between them. From germline, CDR1 is SGHAT and CDR2 FQNNGV. This CDR3 contains 14 residues.

V is TRBV19 and J is TRBJ2-5, with a tentative D call TRBD2 (5 bases). Germline-derived CDR1 and CDR2 are LNHDA and SQIVND (reference sequence). V was trimmed by 3 bases and J by 5 bases, leaving 13 bases between them. There are 14 residues in the CDR3. The CDR3 spells CASSMRESRETQYF. CDR3 coding DNA: TGTGCCAGTAGTATGAGGGAGAGTAGGGAGACCCAGTACTTC.

The gene calls are TRBV7-3 and TRBJ2-6, with D perhaps TRBD1 or TRBD2 (5 bases each). The V gene's germline CDR1 is SGHTA and CDR2 FQGTGA. Trimming took 5 bases from V and 0 from J, leaving 11 bases between them. This CDR3 has 16 amino acids. Written as DNA, the CDR3 is TGTGCCAGCAGCCGGGGACCAGGCTCTGGGGCCAACGTCCTGACTTTC. This sequence encodes CASSRGPGSGANVLTF.

The gene calls are TRBV19 and TRBJ1-2; D unresolved. Trimming removed 2 bases at V and 8 bases at J, with 12 bases between. The germline V gene encodes CDR1 LNHDA and CDR2 SQIVND (reference sequence). The CDR3 is made up of 13 amino acids. CDR3 loop: CASSIPQTGGYTF. The CDR3 DNA sequence: TGTGCCAGTAGTATACCACAAACGGGGGGCTACACCTTC.

This clone has only one observation. The rearrangement links TRBV19 to TRBJ2-3, with TRBD2 as a possible D gene (5 bases). Looked up from germline, CDR1 is LNHDA and CDR2 is SQIVND (reference sequence). V dropped 3 bases and J dropped 2 bases, with 9 bases sitting between them. CDR3 length: 14 amino acids. The CDR3: CASSMGGPTDTQYF. The CDR3 DNA is TGTGCCAGTAGTATGGGCGGGCCCACAGATACGCAGTATTTT.

The V gene is TRBV5-1, the J gene TRBJ2-5; D not certain. The CDR3 spans 16 residues. Germline lookup yields CDR1 SGHRS and CDR2 YFSETQ. V was clipped by 0 bases and J by 1 base, with 13 bases between them. The CDR3 region is CASSLAGETAQETQYF. In DNA, the CDR3 is TGCGCCAGCAGCTTGGCCGGAGAAACAGCCCAAGAGACCCAGTACTTC.

V and J are TRBV29-1 and TRBJ2-5; perhaps TRBD1 as D (7 bases). Germline CDR1 SQVTM, CDR2 ANQGSEA. Between the trimmed V and J ends, which lost 6 bases and 5 bases, there was a span of 19 bases. CDR3 length: 14 residues. The CDR3 protein is CSVAQGTSGETQYF. CDR3 bases: TGCAGCGTCGCACAGGGGACTTCGGGTGAGACCCAGTACTTC.

This sequence joins TRBV28 and TRBJ1-5, with TRBD1 matching 10 bases. The CDR3 is 17 residues long. The J segment lost 1 base and the V segment lost 5 bases, leaving 8 bases of the junction unmatched. Germline V gives CDR1 MDHEN, CDR2 SYDVKM. CDR3 sequence (DNA): TGTGCCAGCAGTCTTTTCCGACAGGGGGCAAGCAATCAGCCCCAGCATTTT. Residues: CASSLFRQGASNQPQHF. Supplemented by reference TRBV28 and TRBJ1-5, the full variable domain reads DVKVTQSSRYLVKRTGEKVFLECVQDMDHENMFWYRQDPGLGLRLIYFSYDVKMKEKGDIPEGYSVSREKKERFSLILESASTNQTSMYLCASSLFRQGASNQPQHFGDGTRLSIL.

The rearrangement uses TRBV14 and TRBJ2-7; D may be TRBD1 or TRBD2 (5 bases each). The V and J ends lost 2 bases and 9 bases respectively, with 14 bases between them. Per germline, CDR1 SGHDN and CDR2 FVKESK. The CDR3 runs 13 residues. The CDR3 nucleotides are TGTGCCAGCAGCCAACGGGACGGTCTCGGGCAGTACTTC. Its translation is CASSQRDGLGQYF.

J is TRBJ2-5 and V is TRBV6-5, with D possibly called TRBD1 or TRBD2 (5 bases each). V lost 6 bases, J lost 4 bases, and 9 bases lay in between. The CDR3 runs to 12 residues. Germline CDR1 MNHEY, CDR2 SVGAGI. For the CDR3, the DNA is TGTGCCAGCAGACTCGGGACAGAGACCCAGTACTTC. Protein: CASRLGTETQYF.

The J gene is TRBJ2-7, the V gene TRBV5-1; D gene ambiguous. Germline CDR1 SGHRS, CDR2 YFSETQ. This CDR3 region has 13 residues. The V end was cut by 1 base, the J end by 3 bases, with 8 bases between. CDR3 sequence: CASSLWDNYEQYF. In DNA form, the CDR3 reads TGCGCCAGCAGCTTGTGGGATAACTACGAGCAGTACTTC. Drawing the rest from reference TRBV5-1 and TRBJ2-7, the complete variable domain is KAGVTQTPRYLIKTRGQQVTLSCSPISGHRSVSWYQQTPGQGLQFLFEYFSETQRNKGNFPGRFSGRQFSNSRSEMNVSTLELGDSALYLCASSLWDNYEQYFGPGTRLTVT.

This clone has only a few counts. V gene TRBV7-2 combines with J gene TRBJ2-3, with TRBD2 identical over 8 bases. Per the germline V gene, CDR1 is SGHTA and CDR2 is FQGNSA. This CDR3 comprises 15 residues. Losses at the gene ends were 5 bases for V and 3 bases for J; bases not matched to a gene: 7. For the CDR3, the DNA is TGTGCCAGCAGCCAGTTGGGCGGGGGGACAGATACGCAGTATTTT. Its translation: CASSQLGGGTDTQYF.

This chain links TRBV9 with TRBJ2-5, with D possibly being TRBD1 (5 bases). The CDR3 length is 14 residues. V lost 3 bases to trimming and J lost 4 bases, with 13 bases between them. From germline, CDR1 is SGDLS and CDR2 YYNGEE. This CDR3 reads CASSESGWGETQYF. CDR3 nucleotides: TGTGCCAGCAGCGAATCAGGGTGGGGAGAGACCCAGTACTTC.